The T cell receptor beta chain described here comes from a study of blood T cell repertoires in COVID-19. Study context: The samples span acute and convalescent COVID-19 from the United States, Italy and Spain.

Trimming removed 4 bases from V and 3 bases from J, with 16 bases in between. There are 15 residues in the CDR3. Germline V gene data show CDR1 as MGHRA and CDR2 as YSYEKL. Measured with immunoSEQ multiplex PCR; TCRdb has only the in-frame clones, and not every one. This sample has approximately 260,000 clones; roughly 89% occur once, and the top ten carry 4.6%. The chain carries TRBV4-1 and TRBJ2-7, with D possibly TRBD2 on 6 matching bases. This receptor was obtained from a woman in her thirties or forties who had recovered from COVID-19. Specimen: peripheral blood. The CDR3 DNA follows: TGCGCCAGCAGCCCACCGGGACTCACCTTCTACGAGCAGTACTTC. Translating it yields CASSPPGLTFYEQYF.